The 2 T cell receptor beta chains below come from one sample, sequenced in a study of CD8 T cells in ankylosing spondylitis. Study-level findings and limits: In ankylosing spondylitis blood, a motif of roughly eight highly homologous TCR beta variants appeared characteristic.

These receptors are not linked to any known antigen. TCRdb re-analysed the 5' RACE reads in MiXCR, keeping a single row per CDR3 protein. The data show around 130,000 distinct CDR3 sequences, 17% seen once. The source material was blood, either unsorted or a sorted T cell fraction (not recorded which). All receptors derive from a male donor with ankylosing spondylitis.

The chain carries TRBV29-1 and TRBJ2-7; D gene uncertain. The CDR3 is 15 residues long. V was shortened by 6 bases and J by 4 bases, with 22 bases between the two germline ends. Germline lookup yields CDR1 SQVTM and CDR2 ANQGSEA. The CDR3 region has the DNA TGCAGCGTCTGGGGTAGGTCTAGGGATATTTACGAGCAGTACTTC. It specifies CSVWGRSRDIYEQYF.

This rearrangement joins TRBV27 to TRBJ1-2; D is perhaps TRBD1 (5 bases). Trimming cost V 5 bases and J 8 bases, with 15 bases left between them. Germline V gene lookup returns CDR1 MNHEY and CDR2 SMNVEV (reference sequence). The CDR3 has 13 amino acids. The CDR3 coding sequence is TGTGCCAGCAGTAACGGACCGTGGGGCGGCTACACCTTC. Its protein product is CASSNGPWGGYTF.